These 8 T cell receptor beta chains originate from one sample sequenced in a study of radiation and T cells in renal cell carcinoma. Time point specified: blood 4 weeks post-SBRT, at nephrectomy. Noted treatment: 15 Gy SBRT to primary tumor, nephrectomy 4 weeks later. Sequenced by immunoSEQ multiplex PCR; TCRdb stores in-frame clones only, minus some. The table shows 140,000 to 150,000 clones, with about 88% occurring only once. The material was blood, obtained from a patient whose treatment included radiotherapy and nephrectomy. Receptor source: a woman between 50 and 59 years old with renal cell carcinoma.

The V gene is TRBV9, the J gene TRBJ2-3, with 9 bases that match TRBD2. V lost 3 bases and J lost 2; bases outside the gene matches: 13. From germline, CDR1 is SGDLS and CDR2 YYNGEE. CDR3 length equals 18 residues. Here the CDR3 reads CASSASWTSATSTDTQYF. CDR3 coding DNA: TGTGCCAGCAGCGCCAGCTGGACTAGCGCGACCTCCACAGATACGCAGTATTTT.

The chain employs TRBV11-2 and TRBJ1-5, with no clear D. Trimming took off 5 bases at V and 3 bases at J, with 8 bases between the two ends. Per the germline V gene, CDR1 is SGHAT and CDR2 is FQNNGV. The CDR3 extends over 13 amino acids. The CDR3, as DNA: TGTGCCAGCAGCCAGAGCGACAATCAGCCCCAGCATTTT. Its translation: CASSQSDNQPQHF.

The rearrangement links TRBV7-2 to TRBJ2-7; no clear D gene. CDR3 length equals 12 residues. Germline V lookup: CDR1 SGHTA, CDR2 FQGNSA. V was pared by 5 bases and J by 5 bases, with 10 bases between. Here the CDR3 reads CASSTGGHEQYF. The CDR3 DNA sequence: TGTGCCAGCAGCACTGGCGGCCACGAGCAGTACTTC. The variable domain in full, completed from reference TRBV7-2 and TRBJ2-7, reads GAGVSQSPSNKVTEKGKDVELRCDPISGHTALYWYRQSLGQGLEFLIYFQGNSAPDKSGLPSDRFSAERTGGSVSTLTIQRTQQEDSAVYLCASSTGGHEQYFGPGTRLTVT.

The J gene is TRBJ1-4, the V gene TRBV5-1; 9 bases match TRBD1. The ends lost 4 bases at V and 7 bases at J; junction bases unmatched: 8. Germline CDR1 reads SGHRS; CDR2 reads YFSETQ. The CDR3 spans 15 residues. In DNA, the CDR3 is TGCGCCAGCAGCGATACCGGGACAGGGAGTGAAAAACTGTTTTTT. Translation gives CASSDTGTGSEKLFF.

This chain links TRBV11-3 with TRBJ2-1, with TRBD2 matching over 8 bases. Germline V lookup: CDR1 SGHNT, CDR2 YENEEA. The CDR3 is 17 amino acids. Trimming removed 2 bases from V and 5 bases from J; junction bases left unmatched: 11. CDR3 in DNA: TGTGCCAGCAGCTTATATGGTAGCGGGACGGGCGACAATGAGCAGTTCTTC. It yields the protein CASSLYGSGTGDNEQFF.

The J gene is TRBJ2-3, the V gene TRBV6-5, with 7 bases matching TRBD1. CDR3 size: 14 residues. Germline V gene data show CDR1 as MNHEY and CDR2 as SVGAGI. Losses at the gene ends were 0 bases for V and 5 bases for J; bases not matched to a gene: 2. The CDR3 DNA follows: TGTGCCAGCAGTTACTCAGGGGGCGTAGATACGCAGTATTTT. Encoded protein: CASSYSGGVDTQYF.

This clone occurred a few times. The V call is TRBV5-1, the J call TRBJ2-3, with 9 bases lining up with TRBD2. V shed 4 bases and J 4 bases; nucleotides not matched to a gene: 10. Germline V gene lookup returns CDR1 SGHRS and CDR2 YFSETQ. This CDR3 has 16 amino acids. The CDR3 spells CASSPLSRGGSDTQYF. CDR3 nucleotide sequence: TGCGCCAGCAGCCCCCTCTCGCGGGGGGGATCAGATACGCAGTATTTT.

The CDR3 loop reads CASSLTPAGANQETQYF. CDR3 DNA sequence: TGCGCCAGCAGCTTAACTCCGGCGGGGGCTAACCAAGAGACCCAGTACTTC. The chain couples TRBV5-1 to TRBJ2-5; D is possibly TRBD2 (7 bases). The V gene lost 2 bases and the J gene lost 0 bases, with 17 bases spanning the gap. Germline V lookup: CDR1 SGHRS, CDR2 YFSETQ. The CDR3 length is 17 residues. Filled out from reference TRBV5-1 and TRBJ2-5, the complete variable domain reads KAGVTQTPRYLIKTRGQQVTLSCSPISGHRSVSWYQQTPGQGLQFLFEYFSETQRNKGNFPGRFSGRQFSNSRSEMNVSTLELGDSALYLCASSLTPAGANQETQYFGPGTRLLVL.